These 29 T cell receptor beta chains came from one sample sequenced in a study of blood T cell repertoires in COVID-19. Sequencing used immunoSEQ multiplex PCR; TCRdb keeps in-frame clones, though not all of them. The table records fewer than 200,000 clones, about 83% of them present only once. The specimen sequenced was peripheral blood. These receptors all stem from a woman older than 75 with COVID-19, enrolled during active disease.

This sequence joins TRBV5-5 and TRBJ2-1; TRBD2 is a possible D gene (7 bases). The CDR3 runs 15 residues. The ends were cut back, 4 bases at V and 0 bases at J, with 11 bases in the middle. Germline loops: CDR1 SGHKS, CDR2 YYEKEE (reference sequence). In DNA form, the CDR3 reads TGTGCCAGCAGCCCGCGGGGGCCCTCCTACAATGAGCAGTTCTTC. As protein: CASSPRGPSYNEQFF.

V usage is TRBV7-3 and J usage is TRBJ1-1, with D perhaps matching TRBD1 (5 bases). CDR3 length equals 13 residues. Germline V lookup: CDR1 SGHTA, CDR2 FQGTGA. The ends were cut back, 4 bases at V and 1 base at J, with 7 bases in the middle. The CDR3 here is CASSYRQNTEAFF. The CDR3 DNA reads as TGTGCCAGCAGCTACAGGCAGAACACTGAAGCTTTCTTT.

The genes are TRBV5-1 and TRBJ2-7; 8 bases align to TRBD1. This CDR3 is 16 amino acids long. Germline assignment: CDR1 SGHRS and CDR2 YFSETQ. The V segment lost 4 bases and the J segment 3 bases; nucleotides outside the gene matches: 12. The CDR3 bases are TGCGCCAGCAGCCCCAGGCCCGGGACAGGTCTCTACGAGCAGTACTTC. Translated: CASSPRPGTGLYEQYF.

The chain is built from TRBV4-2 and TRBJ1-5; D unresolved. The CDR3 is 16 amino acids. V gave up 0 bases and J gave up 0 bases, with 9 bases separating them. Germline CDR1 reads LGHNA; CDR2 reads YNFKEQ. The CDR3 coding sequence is TGTGCCAGCAGCCAAGATCGAAGCGCTAGCAATCAGCCCCAGCATTTT. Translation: CASSQDRSASNQPQHF.

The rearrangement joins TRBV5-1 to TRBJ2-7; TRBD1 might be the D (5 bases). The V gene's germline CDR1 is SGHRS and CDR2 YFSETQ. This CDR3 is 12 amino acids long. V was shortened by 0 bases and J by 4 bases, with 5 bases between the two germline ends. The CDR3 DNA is TGCGCCAGCAGCTTGGAGGGGTACGAGCAGTACTTC. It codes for CASSLEGYEQYF.

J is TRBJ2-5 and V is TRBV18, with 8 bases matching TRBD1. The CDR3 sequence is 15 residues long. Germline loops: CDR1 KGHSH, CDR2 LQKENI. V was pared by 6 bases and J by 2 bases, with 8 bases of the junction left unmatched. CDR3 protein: CASSSTGAQQETQYF. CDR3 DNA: TGTGCCAGCTCCTCGACAGGGGCCCAACAAGAGACCCAGTACTTC.

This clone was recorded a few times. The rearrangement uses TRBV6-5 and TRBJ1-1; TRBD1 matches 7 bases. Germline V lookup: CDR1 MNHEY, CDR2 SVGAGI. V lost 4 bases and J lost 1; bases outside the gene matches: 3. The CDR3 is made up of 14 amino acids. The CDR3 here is CASSLQGRNTEAFF. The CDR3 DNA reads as TGTGCCAGCAGTTTACAGGGGAGGAACACTGAAGCTTTCTTT.

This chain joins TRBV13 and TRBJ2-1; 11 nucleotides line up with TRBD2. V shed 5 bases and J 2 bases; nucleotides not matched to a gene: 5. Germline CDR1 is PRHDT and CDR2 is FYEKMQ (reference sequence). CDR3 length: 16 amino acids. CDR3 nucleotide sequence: TGTGCCAGCAGCCACTTTAGCGGGAGGGCCTACAATGAGCAGTTCTTC. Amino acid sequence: CASSHFSGRAYNEQFF.

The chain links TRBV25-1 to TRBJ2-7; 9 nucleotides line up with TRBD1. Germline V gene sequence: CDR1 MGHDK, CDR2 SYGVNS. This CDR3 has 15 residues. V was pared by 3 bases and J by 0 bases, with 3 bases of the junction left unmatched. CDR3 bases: TGTGCCAGCAGTGAGGACAGGGGCAACTCCTACGAGCAGTACTTC. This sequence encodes CASSEDRGNSYEQYF.

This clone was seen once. The CDR3 here is CASSYLLQASYGYTF. Here the CDR3 DNA reads TGTGCCAGCAGTTACCTCTTACAGGCCTCTTATGGCTACACCTTC. This chain joins TRBV2 and TRBJ1-2; tentatively, D is TRBD1 (5 bases). CDR1 and CDR2 from the germline V gene are SNHLY and FYNNEI. This CDR3 contains 15 residues. The V end was cut by 5 bases, the J end by 5 bases, with 18 bases between. Variable domain in full (rest from reference TRBV2 and TRBJ1-2): EPEVTQTPSHQVTQMGQEVILRCVPISNHLYFYWYRQILGQKVEFLVSFYNNEISEKSEIFDDQFSVERPDGSNFTLKIRSTKLEDSAMYFCASSYLLQASYGYTFGSGTRLTVV.

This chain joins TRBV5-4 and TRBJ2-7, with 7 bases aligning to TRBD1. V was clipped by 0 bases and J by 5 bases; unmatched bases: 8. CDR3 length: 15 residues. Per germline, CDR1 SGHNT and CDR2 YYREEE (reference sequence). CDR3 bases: TGTGCCAGCAGCTTGGCCACGGGACAGCTAGACGAGCAGTACTTC. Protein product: CASSLATGQLDEQYF. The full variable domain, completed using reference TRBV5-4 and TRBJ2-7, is ETGVTQSPTHLIKTRGQQVTLRCSSQSGHNTVSWYQQALGQGPQFIFQYYREEENGRGNFPPRFSGLQFPNYSSELNVNALELDDSALYLCASSLATGQLDEQYFGPGTRLTVT.

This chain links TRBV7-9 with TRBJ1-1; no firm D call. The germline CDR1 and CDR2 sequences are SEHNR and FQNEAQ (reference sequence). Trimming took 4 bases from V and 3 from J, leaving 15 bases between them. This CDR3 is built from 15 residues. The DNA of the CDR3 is TGTGCCAGCAGCTGGGTCCTACCGGAGGACACTGAAGCTTTCTTT. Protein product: CASSWVLPEDTEAFF.

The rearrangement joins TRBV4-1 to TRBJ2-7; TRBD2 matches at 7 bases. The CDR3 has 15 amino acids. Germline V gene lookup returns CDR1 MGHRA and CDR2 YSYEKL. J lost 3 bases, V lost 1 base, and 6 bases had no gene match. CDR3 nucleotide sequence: TGCGCCAGCAGCCAAGTCGCCCTAGCGGACTACGAGCAGTACTTC. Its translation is CASSQVALADYEQYF.

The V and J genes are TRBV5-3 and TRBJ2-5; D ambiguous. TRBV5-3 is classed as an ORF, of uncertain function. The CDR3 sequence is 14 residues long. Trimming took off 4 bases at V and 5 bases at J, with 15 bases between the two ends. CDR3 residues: CARSQLIDPETQYF. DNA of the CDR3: TGTGCCAGAAGCCAACTGATCGATCCCGAGACCCAGTACTTC.

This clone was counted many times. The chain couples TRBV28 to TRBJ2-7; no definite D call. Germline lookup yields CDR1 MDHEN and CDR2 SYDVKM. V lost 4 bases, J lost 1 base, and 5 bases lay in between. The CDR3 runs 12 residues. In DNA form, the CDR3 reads TGTGCCAGCAGTTACGGGTCCTACGAGCAGTACTTC. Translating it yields CASSYGSYEQYF.

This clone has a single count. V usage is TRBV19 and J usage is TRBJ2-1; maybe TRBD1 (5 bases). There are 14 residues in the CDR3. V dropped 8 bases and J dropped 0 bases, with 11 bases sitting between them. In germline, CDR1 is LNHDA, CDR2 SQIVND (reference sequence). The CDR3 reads CASAGRASYNEQFF. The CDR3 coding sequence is TGTGCCAGTGCCGGCAGGGCCTCCTACAATGAGCAGTTCTTC.

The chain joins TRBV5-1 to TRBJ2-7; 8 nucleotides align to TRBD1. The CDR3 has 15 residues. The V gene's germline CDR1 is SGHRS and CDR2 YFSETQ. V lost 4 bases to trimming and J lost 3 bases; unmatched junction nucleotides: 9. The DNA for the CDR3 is TGCGCCAGCAGCCCCAGGCCGGGACAGGACTACGAGCAGTACTTC. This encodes CASSPRPGQDYEQYF.

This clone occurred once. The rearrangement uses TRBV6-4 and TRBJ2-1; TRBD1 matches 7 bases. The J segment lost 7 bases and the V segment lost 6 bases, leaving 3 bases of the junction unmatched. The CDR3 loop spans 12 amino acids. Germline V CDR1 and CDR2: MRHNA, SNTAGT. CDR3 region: CASSNRGNEQFF. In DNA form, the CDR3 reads TGTGCCAGCAGCAACAGGGGTAATGAGCAGTTCTTC.

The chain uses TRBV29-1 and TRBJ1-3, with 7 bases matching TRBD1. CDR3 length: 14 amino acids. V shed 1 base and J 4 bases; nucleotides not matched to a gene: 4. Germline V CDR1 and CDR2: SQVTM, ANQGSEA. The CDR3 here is CSVEGQGAGNTIYF. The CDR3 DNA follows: TGCAGCGTTGAAGGACAGGGAGCAGGAAACACCATATATTTT.

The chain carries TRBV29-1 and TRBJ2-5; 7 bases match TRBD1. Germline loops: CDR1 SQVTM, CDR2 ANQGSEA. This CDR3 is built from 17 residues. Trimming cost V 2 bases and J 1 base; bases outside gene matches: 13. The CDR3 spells CSVESLFVQGTQETQYF. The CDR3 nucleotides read TGCAGCGTTGAATCCTTATTTGTACAGGGGACCCAAGAGACCCAGTACTTC.

The CDR3 reads CASSYQGVDYGYTF. The CDR3 DNA sequence: TGTGCCAGCAGTTACCAGGGGGTGGACTATGGCTACACCTTC. The chain employs TRBV6-6 and TRBJ1-2, with 7 bases matching TRBD1. CDR3 length equals 14 residues. V gave up 2 bases and J gave up 3 bases; unmatched junction bases: 3. Germline lookup yields CDR1 MNHNY and CDR2 SVGAGI (reference sequence).

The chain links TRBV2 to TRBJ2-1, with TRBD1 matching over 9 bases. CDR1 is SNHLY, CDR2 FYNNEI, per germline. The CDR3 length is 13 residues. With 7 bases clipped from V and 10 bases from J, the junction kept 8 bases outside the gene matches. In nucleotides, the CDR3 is TGTGCCAGCAAGGGACAGGGCCAGTGGGAGCAGTTCTTC. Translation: CASKGQGQWEQFF.

CDR3 region: CASSRRKAGYEQYF. The CDR3 DNA reads TGTGCCAGCAGTCGCCGGAAAGCGGGCTACGAGCAGTACTTC. The chain couples TRBV27 to TRBJ2-7, with D tentatively TRBD2 (6 bases). Germline CDR1 is MNHEY and CDR2 is SMNVEV (reference sequence). Trimming took off 5 bases at V and 3 bases at J, with 14 bases between the two ends. CDR3 length: 14 residues.

The CDR3 DNA reads as TGTGCCAGCAGCTTGGTGGAGGCCCGGGGTCGCGCTTTCTTT. Translation gives CASSLVEARGRAFF. J is TRBJ1-1 and V is TRBV5-6; the D is unclear. Trimming took 0 bases from V and 11 from J, leaving 17 bases between them. The CDR3 totals 14 residues. Germline CDR1 SGHDT, CDR2 YYEEEE. Supplemented by reference TRBV5-6 and TRBJ1-1, the full variable domain reads DAGVTQSPTHLIKTRGQQVTLRCSPKSGHDTVSWYQQALGQGPQFIFQYYEEEERQRGNFPDRFSGHQFPNYSSELNVNALLLGDSALYLCASSLVEARGRAFFGQGTRLTVV.

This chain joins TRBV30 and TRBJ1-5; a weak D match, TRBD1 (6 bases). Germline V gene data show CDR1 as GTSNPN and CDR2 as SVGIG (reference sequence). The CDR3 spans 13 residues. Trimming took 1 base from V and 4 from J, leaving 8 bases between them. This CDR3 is CAWSGTVNQPQHF. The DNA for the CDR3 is TGTGCCTGGAGTGGGACAGTTAATCAGCCCCAGCATTTT.

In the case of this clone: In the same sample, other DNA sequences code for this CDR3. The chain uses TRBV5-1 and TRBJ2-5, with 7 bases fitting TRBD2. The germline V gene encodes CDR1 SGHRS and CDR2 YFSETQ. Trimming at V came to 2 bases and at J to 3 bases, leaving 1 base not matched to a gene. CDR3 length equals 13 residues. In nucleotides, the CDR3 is TGCGCCAGCAGCTTTGGGGGGGAAGAGACCCAGTACTTC. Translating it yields CASSFGGEETQYF.

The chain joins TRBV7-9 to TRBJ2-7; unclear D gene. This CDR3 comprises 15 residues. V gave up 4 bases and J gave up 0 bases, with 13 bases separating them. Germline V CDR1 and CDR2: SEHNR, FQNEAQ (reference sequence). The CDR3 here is CASSSRNSYSYEQYF. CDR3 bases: TGTGCCAGCAGCTCCCGTAACAGTTACTCCTACGAGCAGTACTTC.

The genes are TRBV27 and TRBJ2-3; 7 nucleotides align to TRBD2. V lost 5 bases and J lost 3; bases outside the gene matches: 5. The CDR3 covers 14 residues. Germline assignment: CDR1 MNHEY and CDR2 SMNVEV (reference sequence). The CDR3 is CASSRGGGTDTQYF. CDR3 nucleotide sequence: TGTGCCAGCAGTCGCGGGGGAGGGACAGATACGCAGTATTTT.

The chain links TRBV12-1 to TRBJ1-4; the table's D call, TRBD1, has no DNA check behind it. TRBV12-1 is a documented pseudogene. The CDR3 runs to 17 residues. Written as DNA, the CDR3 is TGTGCCAGCAGCTTTGGAGCAGGGAAGGTGGCTAATGAAAAACTGTTTTTT. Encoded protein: CASSFGAGKVANEKLFF.